These T cell receptor beta chains were read from a single sample in a study of shared clonotypes between healthy human individuals. Generated by immunoSEQ multiplex PCR, the TCRdb table keeps only in-frame clones and is missing some. The table has 1,400,000 or so clones, approximately 98.5% seen once. The specimen sequenced was naive CD4+ T cells sorted from blood. Receptor source: a man aged 25 to 40 in good health. Both conserved end residues are part of each CDR3. The order of the fields is V gene, D gene, clone size, J gene, CDR3 DNA, CDR3 protein. The D gene is left open where the match is weak. Not every row has a clone size; where given, it reads once, few, many or a size class.

v_call: TRBV18
d_call: NA
clone_size: NA
j_call: TRBJ1-2
cdr3_nt: TGTGCCAGCTCACCCGACGGATTAGCTAACTATGGCTACACCTTC
cdr3_aa: CASSPDGLANYGYTF

v_call: TRBV5-1
d_call: TRBD2
clone_size: NA
j_call: TRBJ2-1
cdr3_nt: TGCGCCAGCAGCCACACCCTAGCGGGGGGAGGCAATGAGCAGTTCTTC
cdr3_aa: CASSHTLAGGGNEQFF

v_call: TRBV27
d_call: TRBD2
clone_size: NA
j_call: TRBJ2-1
cdr3_nt: TGTGCCAGCAGTCGGACTAGCGGGAACTACAATGAGCAGTTCTTC
cdr3_aa: CASSRTSGNYNEQFF

v_call: TRBV18
d_call: TRBD2
clone_size: NA
j_call: TRBJ2-1
cdr3_nt: TGTGCCAGCTCACCGGGCCATAGCGGGAGGGTAAACAATGAGCAGTTCTTC
cdr3_aa: CASSPGHSGRVNNEQFF

v_call: TRBV5-1
d_call: TRBD1
clone_size: NA
j_call: TRBJ1-2
cdr3_nt: TGCGCCAGCAGCTTGAATACCGGGACAGGGTATGGCTACACCTTC
cdr3_aa: CASSLNTGTGYGYTF

v_call: TRBV18
d_call: TRBD2
clone_size: NA
j_call: TRBJ2-3
cdr3_nt: TGTGCCAGCTCATACCTTTCGACTAGCGGCACCACAGATACGCAGTATTTT
cdr3_aa: CASSYLSTSGTTDTQYF

v_call: TRBV18
d_call: TRBD1
clone_size: NA
j_call: TRBJ2-2
cdr3_nt: TGTGCCAGCGACCCGGGACAGGGGTTTCGGTCCGGGGAGCTGTTTTTT
cdr3_aa: CASDPGQGFRSGELFF

v_call: TRBV23-1
d_call: NA
clone_size: NA
j_call: TRBJ2-1
cdr3_nt: TGCGCCAGCAGGGCAGGAGTGGTGTACAATGAGCAGTTCTTC
cdr3_aa: CASRAGVVYNEQFF

v_call: TRBV9
d_call: TRBD2
clone_size: NA
j_call: TRBJ2-2
cdr3_nt: TGTGCCAGCGAGCGGGAGCCCGACACCGGGGAGCTGTTTTTT
cdr3_aa: CASEREPDTGELFF

v_call: TRBV5-1
d_call: TRBD1
clone_size: NA
j_call: TRBJ1-2
cdr3_nt: TGCGCCAGCAGCTTAGGACAGGGGGATGGCTACACCTTC
cdr3_aa: CASSLGQGDGYTF

v_call: TRBV30
d_call: TRBD1
clone_size: NA
j_call: TRBJ1-2
cdr3_nt: TGTGCCTGGACCCCTATCAGTCGGAGAGGGGGCAGCTATGGCTACACCTTC
cdr3_aa: CAWTPISRRGGSYGYTF

v_call: TRBV20-1
d_call: NA
clone_size: NA
j_call: TRBJ2-7
cdr3_nt: TGCAGTGCTAGAAGGAGCGAGCAGTACTTC
cdr3_aa: CSARRSEQYF

v_call: TRBV7-9
d_call: NA
clone_size: NA
j_call: TRBJ2-3
cdr3_nt: TGTGCCAGCAGAGACCTAGATCCCACAGATACGCAGTATTTT
cdr3_aa: CASRDLDPTDTQYF

v_call: TRBV21-1
d_call: NA
clone_size: NA
j_call: TRBJ2-1
cdr3_nt: TGTGCCAGCAGCGAAGAGCGACTAGCGGGAGTCTTTGAGCAGTTCTTC
cdr3_aa: CASSEERLAGVFEQFF

v_call: TRBV5-4
d_call: NA
clone_size: NA
j_call: TRBJ2-5
cdr3_nt: TGTGCCAGCAGCTTGGGCAGGGTCGCGGGCCAAGAGACCCAGTACTTC
cdr3_aa: CASSLGRVAGQETQYF

v_call: TRBV5-1
d_call: NA
clone_size: NA
j_call: TRBJ2-3
cdr3_nt: TGCGCCAGCAGCTTGGAGGGGGGCAGGACTAGCACAGATACGCAGTATTTT
cdr3_aa: CASSLEGGRTSTDTQYF

v_call: TRBV5-1
d_call: NA
clone_size: NA
j_call: TRBJ2-6
cdr3_nt: TGCGCCAGCAGCGGCGGAACCTCTGGGGCCAACGTCCTGACTTTC
cdr3_aa: CASSGGTSGANVLTF

v_call: TRBV2
d_call: NA
clone_size: once
j_call: TRBJ2-7
cdr3_nt: TGTGCCAGCAGAGAGGTACAAATCATAATACTGGACAAGCAGTACTTC
cdr3_aa: CASREVQIIILDKQYF

v_call: TRBV7-8
d_call: NA
clone_size: NA
j_call: TRBJ2-7
cdr3_nt: TGTGCCAGCAGCAACCGGACAGCCTCCTACGAGCAGTACTTC
cdr3_aa: CASSNRTASYEQYF

v_call: TRBV5-1
d_call: NA
clone_size: NA
j_call: TRBJ2-7
cdr3_nt: TGCGCCAGCAGCGCGATGGGGGCTGATAACGAGCAGTACTTC
cdr3_aa: CASSAMGADNEQYF

v_call: TRBV9
d_call: TRBD1
clone_size: once
j_call: TRBJ1-1
cdr3_nt: TGTGCCAGCAGCGTAGCCCAGGGGGGCATGAACACTGAAGCTTTCTTT
cdr3_aa: CASSVAQGGMNTEAFF

v_call: TRBV18
d_call: NA
clone_size: NA
j_call: TRBJ2-2
cdr3_nt: TGTGCCAGCTCACCAGGTACAGGGAGGTCGCCGAACACCGGGGAGCTGTTTTTT
cdr3_aa: CASSPGTGRSPNTGELFF

v_call: TRBV11-2
d_call: NA
clone_size: NA
j_call: TRBJ1-2
cdr3_nt: TGTGCCAGCAGCAACCCGCACCGACAGACTAACTATGGCTACACCTTC
cdr3_aa: CASSNPHRQTNYGYTF

v_call: TRBV5-1
d_call: NA
clone_size: NA
j_call: TRBJ1-1
cdr3_nt: TGCGCCAGCAGCTTGTTGGGTGATCTGAACACTGAAGCTTTCTTT
cdr3_aa: CASSLLGDLNTEAFF

v_call: TRBV28
d_call: NA
clone_size: NA
j_call: TRBJ2-7
cdr3_nt: TGTGCCAGCAGTTTAGAAGTGTCCTACGAGCAGTACTTC
cdr3_aa: CASSLEVSYEQYF

v_call: TRBV29-1
d_call: TRBD1
clone_size: NA
j_call: TRBJ2-1
cdr3_nt: TGCAGCGTTAACCGGGACAGGGGAGTGCATGAGCAGTTCTTC
cdr3_aa: CSVNRDRGVHEQFF

v_call: TRBV15
d_call: NA
clone_size: once
j_call: TRBJ2-1
cdr3_nt: TGTGCCACCAGGTCGGGACGGGCCTACAATGAGCAGTTCTTC
cdr3_aa: CATRSGRAYNEQFF

v_call: TRBV15
d_call: TRBD1
clone_size: NA
j_call: TRBJ1-1
cdr3_nt: TGTGCCACCAGCAGAGACACCCGGGACAGGAACACTGAAGCTTTCTTT
cdr3_aa: CATSRDTRDRNTEAFF

v_call: TRBV6-6
d_call: NA
clone_size: NA
j_call: TRBJ1-2
cdr3_nt: TGTGCCAGCAGTCATCTCTCGGGCCCCTTTTCTGGCTACACCTTC
cdr3_aa: CASSHLSGPFSGYTF

v_call: TRBV25-1
d_call: NA
clone_size: NA
j_call: TRBJ2-7
cdr3_nt: TGTGCCAGCAGTGCACAGGGAGAGGGTGGCGAGCAGTACTTC
cdr3_aa: CASSAQGEGGEQYF

v_call: TRBV28
d_call: NA
clone_size: NA
j_call: TRBJ1-4
cdr3_nt: TGTGCCAGCAGTTTATCGCAGGGGTCTAATGAAAAACTGTTTTTT
cdr3_aa: CASSLSQGSNEKLFF

v_call: TRBV7-8
d_call: TRBD1
clone_size: NA
j_call: TRBJ2-7
cdr3_nt: TGTGCCAGCAGCTCCCTTAGGCCGGGACAGGGGCCCGAGGGTGAGCAGTACTTC
cdr3_aa: CASSSLRPGQGPEGEQYF

v_call: TRBV2
d_call: TRBD1
clone_size: once
j_call: TRBJ1-2
cdr3_nt: TGTGCCAGCAATTTACAGGGGGCTGAATATGGCTACACCTTC
cdr3_aa: CASNLQGAEYGYTF

v_call: TRBV7-9
d_call: NA
clone_size: NA
j_call: TRBJ1-4
cdr3_nt: TGTGCCACCCCTATTCTGTACAGAGAAAATGAAAAACTGTTTTTT
cdr3_aa: CATPILYRENEKLFF

v_call: TRBV6-5
d_call: NA
clone_size: NA
j_call: TRBJ2-2
cdr3_nt: TGTGCCAGCACCCTTGACGGCATCGGGGAGCTGTTTTTT
cdr3_aa: CASTLDGIGELFF

v_call: TRBV7-2
d_call: NA
clone_size: NA
j_call: TRBJ1-5
cdr3_nt: TGTGCCAGCAGCTTATACGGCAGGGGAAATCAGCCCCAGCATTTT
cdr3_aa: CASSLYGRGNQPQHF

v_call: TRBV19
d_call: TRBD1
clone_size: NA
j_call: TRBJ1-1
cdr3_nt: TGTGCCAGTAGCGCGACAGGGGGATACACTGAAGCTTTCTTT
cdr3_aa: CASSATGGYTEAFF

v_call: TRBV7-2
d_call: NA
clone_size: once
j_call: TRBJ2-7
cdr3_nt: TGTGCCAGCAGCCCTTCCCCTGTGGACCCTTCAAGCGAGCAGTACTTC
cdr3_aa: CASSPSPVDPSSEQYF

v_call: TRBV28
d_call: NA
clone_size: NA
j_call: TRBJ1-2
cdr3_nt: TGTGCCAGCAGTTTTCAGGGTGCGCGGGGCTACACCTTC
cdr3_aa: CASSFQGARGYTF

v_call: TRBV9
d_call: TRBD1
clone_size: NA
j_call: TRBJ1-3
cdr3_nt: TGTGCCAGCAGCACCCTCAGGGGGGGGCTCTCTGGAAACACCATATATTTT
cdr3_aa: CASSTLRGGLSGNTIYF

v_call: TRBV4-3
d_call: NA
clone_size: NA
j_call: TRBJ1-1
cdr3_nt: TGCGCCAGCAGCCAAGGAAGGTACGTTGGCACTGAAGCTTTCTTT
cdr3_aa: CASSQGRYVGTEAFF

v_call: TRBV6-5
d_call: TRBD1
clone_size: NA
j_call: TRBJ2-7
cdr3_nt: TGTGCCAGCAGTTCCGTTGAAGACAGGGGCGAGCAGTACTTC
cdr3_aa: CASSSVEDRGEQYF

v_call: TRBV10-1
d_call: TRBD2
clone_size: once
j_call: TRBJ2-7
cdr3_nt: TGCGCCAGCAGTGGCGAGAGCGGGGAACCCTACGAGCAGTACTTC
cdr3_aa: CASSGESGEPYEQYF

v_call: TRBV6-5
d_call: NA
clone_size: NA
j_call: TRBJ2-5
cdr3_nt: TGTGCCAGCAGTCCCGGTCGGGCCGGGGGTGGCCAGTACTTC
cdr3_aa: CASSPGRAGGGQYF

v_call: TRBV5-4
d_call: NA
clone_size: NA
j_call: TRBJ2-1
cdr3_nt: TGTGCCAGCAGCCACAGGGAGGGCCAGGGTTCTGAGCAGTTCTTC
cdr3_aa: CASSHREGQGSEQFF

v_call: TRBV6-1
d_call: NA
clone_size: once
j_call: TRBJ1-4
cdr3_nt: TGTGCCAGCAGTCTCCGGACCGTTAATGAAAAACTGTTTTTT
cdr3_aa: CASSLRTVNEKLFF

v_call: TRBV28
d_call: NA
clone_size: NA
j_call: TRBJ2-7
cdr3_nt: TGTGCCAGCAGTTCAGGCGGGACCAAGCCGTCCTACGAGCAGTACTTC
cdr3_aa: CASSSGGTKPSYEQYF

v_call: TRBV7-2
d_call: TRBD1
clone_size: NA
j_call: TRBJ2-3
cdr3_nt: TGTGCCAGCAGCTTAGAATGGACAGGTCAGGGGTGGGTAGATACGCAGTATTTT
cdr3_aa: CASSLEWTGQGWVDTQYF

v_call: TRBV28
d_call: TRBD1
clone_size: NA
j_call: TRBJ2-1
cdr3_nt: TGTGCCAGCAGAGTCAGGGGGCGAATAGCCAATGAGCAGTTCTTC
cdr3_aa: CASRVRGRIANEQFF

v_call: TRBV5-6
d_call: NA
clone_size: NA
j_call: TRBJ1-5
cdr3_nt: TGTGCCAGCAGCTTATGGGCCCTAAGCCATCAGCCCCAGCATTTT
cdr3_aa: CASSLWALSHQPQHF